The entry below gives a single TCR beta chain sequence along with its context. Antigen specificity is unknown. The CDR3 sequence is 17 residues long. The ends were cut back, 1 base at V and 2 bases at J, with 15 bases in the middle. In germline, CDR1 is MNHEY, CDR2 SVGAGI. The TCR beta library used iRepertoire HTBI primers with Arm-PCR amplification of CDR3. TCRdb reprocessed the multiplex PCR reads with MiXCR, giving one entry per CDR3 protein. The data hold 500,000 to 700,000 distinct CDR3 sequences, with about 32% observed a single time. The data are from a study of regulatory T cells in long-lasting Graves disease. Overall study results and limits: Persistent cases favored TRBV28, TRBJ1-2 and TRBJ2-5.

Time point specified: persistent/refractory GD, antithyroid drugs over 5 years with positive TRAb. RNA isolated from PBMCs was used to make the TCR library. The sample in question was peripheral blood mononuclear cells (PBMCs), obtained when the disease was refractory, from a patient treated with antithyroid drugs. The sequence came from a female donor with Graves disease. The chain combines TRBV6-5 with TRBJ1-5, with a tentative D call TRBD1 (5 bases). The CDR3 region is CASSYLEPGFGNQPQHF. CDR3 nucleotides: TGTGCCAGCAGTTACTTGGAACCAGGGTTCGGCAATCAGCCCCAGCATTTT.